This T cell receptor beta chain comes out of a study of siplizumab effects on memory and regulatory T cells. General study findings and limits: The study found naive T cells seemingly more diverse than memory cells and seemingly major alloresponse contributors.

Trimming cost V 0 bases and J 7 bases; bases outside gene matches: 7. The CDR3 contains 15 residues. CDR1 is SGDLS and CDR2 is YYNGEE in the germline V gene. Assays captured 9.8 x 10^4 or so TCR templates per sample. Generated by immunoSEQ multiplex PCR, the TCRdb table keeps only in-frame clones and is missing some. Altogether tens of thousands of clones are present, 85% to 95% being singletons, with the ten largest covering about a fifth. Note on this clone: Its target is unknown.

The V gene is TRBV9, the J gene TRBJ2-1; 7 bases agree with TRBD2. The sample taken for sequencing was CD8+ T cells sorted from blood. The sequence came from a human donor in good health. The CDR3 DNA is TGTGCCAGCAGCGTAGGCGGGAGTTTACGGAATGAGCAGTTCTTC. Amino acids: CASSVGGSLRNEQFF.